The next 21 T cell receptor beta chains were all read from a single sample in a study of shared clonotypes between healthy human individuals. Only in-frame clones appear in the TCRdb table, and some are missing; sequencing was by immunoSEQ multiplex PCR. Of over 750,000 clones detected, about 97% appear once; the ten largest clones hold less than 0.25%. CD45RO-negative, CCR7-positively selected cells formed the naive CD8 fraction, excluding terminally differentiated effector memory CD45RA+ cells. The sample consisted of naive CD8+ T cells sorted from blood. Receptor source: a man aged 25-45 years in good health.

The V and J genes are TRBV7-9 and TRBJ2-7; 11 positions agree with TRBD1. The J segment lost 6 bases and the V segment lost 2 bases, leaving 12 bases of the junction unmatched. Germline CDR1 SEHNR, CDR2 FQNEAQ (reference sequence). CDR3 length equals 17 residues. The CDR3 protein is CASSLRDRGYSRPEQYF. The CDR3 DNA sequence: TGTGCCAGCAGCTTACGGGACAGGGGGTATTCCCGCCCCGAGCAGTACTTC.

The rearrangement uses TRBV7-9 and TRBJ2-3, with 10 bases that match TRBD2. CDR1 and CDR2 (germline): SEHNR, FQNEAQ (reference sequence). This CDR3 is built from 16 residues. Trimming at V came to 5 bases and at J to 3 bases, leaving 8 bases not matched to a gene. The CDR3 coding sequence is TGTGCCAGCAGCGATCAAGCGGGAGGGCCAACAGATACGCAGTATTTT. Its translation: CASSDQAGGPTDTQYF.

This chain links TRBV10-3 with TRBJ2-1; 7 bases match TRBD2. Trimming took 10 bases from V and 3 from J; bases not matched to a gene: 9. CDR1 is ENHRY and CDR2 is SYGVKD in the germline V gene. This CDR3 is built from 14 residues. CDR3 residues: CATFGGNGYNEQFF. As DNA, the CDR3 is TGTGCCACTTTCGGGGGGAACGGCTACAATGAGCAGTTCTTC.

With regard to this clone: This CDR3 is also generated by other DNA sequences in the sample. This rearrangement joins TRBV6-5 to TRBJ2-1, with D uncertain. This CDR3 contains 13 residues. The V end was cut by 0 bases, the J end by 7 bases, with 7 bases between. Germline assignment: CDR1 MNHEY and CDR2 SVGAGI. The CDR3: CASSYSTGNEQFF. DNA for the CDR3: TGTGCCAGCAGTTACTCAACCGGGAATGAGCAGTTCTTC.

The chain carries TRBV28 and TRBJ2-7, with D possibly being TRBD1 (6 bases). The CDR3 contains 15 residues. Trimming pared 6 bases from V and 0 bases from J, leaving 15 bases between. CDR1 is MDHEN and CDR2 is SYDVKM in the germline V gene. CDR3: CASSRETGFSYEQYF. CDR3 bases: TGTGCCAGCAGCAGAGAAACAGGGTTCTCCTACGAGCAGTACTTC.

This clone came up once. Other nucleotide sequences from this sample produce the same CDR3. CDR3 nucleotides: TGTGCCAGCAGGGGGAGGTACGAGCAGTACTTC. Its protein product is CASRGRYEQYF. The V gene is TRBV2, the J gene TRBJ2-7; the D gene is possibly TRBD2 (6 bases). V was pared by 6 bases and J by 4 bases, with 7 bases between. This CDR3 comprises 11 residues. CDR1 is SNHLY and CDR2 is FYNNEI in the germline V gene.

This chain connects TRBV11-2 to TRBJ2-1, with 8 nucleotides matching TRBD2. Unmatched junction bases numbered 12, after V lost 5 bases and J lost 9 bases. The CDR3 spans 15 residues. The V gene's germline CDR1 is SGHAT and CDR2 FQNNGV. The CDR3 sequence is CASSTGLAGFGEQFF. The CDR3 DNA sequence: TGTGCCAGCAGCACCGGGTTAGCGGGATTCGGTGAGCAGTTCTTC. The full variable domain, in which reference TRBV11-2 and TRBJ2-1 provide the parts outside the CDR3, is EAGVAQSPRYKIIEKRQSVAFWCNPISGHATLYWYQQILGQGPKLLIQFQNNGVVDDSQLPKDRFSAERLKGVDSTLKIQPAKLEDSAVYLCASSTGLAGFGEQFFGPGTRLTVL.

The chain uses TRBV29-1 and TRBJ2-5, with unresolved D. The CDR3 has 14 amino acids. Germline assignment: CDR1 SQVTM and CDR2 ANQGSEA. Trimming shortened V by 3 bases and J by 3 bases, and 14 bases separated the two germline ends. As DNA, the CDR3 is TGCAGCGTTGAGGGAACACGTACGGAAGAGACCCAGTACTTC. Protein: CSVEGTRTEETQYF.

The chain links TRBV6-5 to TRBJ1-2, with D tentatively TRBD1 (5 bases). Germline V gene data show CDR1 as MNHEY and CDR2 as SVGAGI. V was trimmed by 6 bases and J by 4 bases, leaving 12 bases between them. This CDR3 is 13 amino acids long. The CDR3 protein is CASRPGHLYGYTF. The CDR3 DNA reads TGTGCCAGCAGACCCGGACACCTCTATGGCTACACCTTC.

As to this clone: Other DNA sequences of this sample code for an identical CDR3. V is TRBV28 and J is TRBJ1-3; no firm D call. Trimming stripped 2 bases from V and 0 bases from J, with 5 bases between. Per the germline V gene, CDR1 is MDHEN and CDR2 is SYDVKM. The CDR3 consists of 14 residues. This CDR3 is CASSLGGSGNTIYF. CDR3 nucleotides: TGTGCCAGCAGTTTAGGAGGCTCTGGAAACACCATATATTTT.

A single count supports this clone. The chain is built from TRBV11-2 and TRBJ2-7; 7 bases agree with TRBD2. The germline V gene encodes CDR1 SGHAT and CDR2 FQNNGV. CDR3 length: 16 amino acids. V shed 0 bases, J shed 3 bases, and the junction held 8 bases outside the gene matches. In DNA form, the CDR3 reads TGTGCCAGCAGCTTAGATCGGCTAGCGGAGCGCTACGAGCAGTACTTC. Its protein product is CASSLDRLAERYEQYF.

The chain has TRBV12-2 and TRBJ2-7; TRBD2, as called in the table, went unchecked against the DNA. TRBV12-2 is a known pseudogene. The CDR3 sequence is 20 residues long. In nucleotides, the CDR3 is TGTGCAAGTCGCTTCTGGGCAATCCCTCTTCCGGGACTAGCGGACTACGAGCAGTACTTC. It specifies CASRFWAIPLPGLADYEQYF.

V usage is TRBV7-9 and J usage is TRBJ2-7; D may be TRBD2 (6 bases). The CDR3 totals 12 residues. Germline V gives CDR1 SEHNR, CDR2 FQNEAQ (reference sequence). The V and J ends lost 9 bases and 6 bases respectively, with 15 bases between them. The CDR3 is CARWGRRGEQYF. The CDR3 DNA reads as TGTGCCAGGTGGGGTAGGAGGGGCGAGCAGTACTTC.

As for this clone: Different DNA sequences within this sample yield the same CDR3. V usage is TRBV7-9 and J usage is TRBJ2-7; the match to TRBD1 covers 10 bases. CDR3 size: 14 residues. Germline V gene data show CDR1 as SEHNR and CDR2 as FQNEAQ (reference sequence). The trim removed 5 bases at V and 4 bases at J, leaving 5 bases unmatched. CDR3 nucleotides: TGTGCCAGCAGCCCCGGGACAGGGGCGTACGAGCAGTACTTC. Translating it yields CASSPGTGAYEQYF.

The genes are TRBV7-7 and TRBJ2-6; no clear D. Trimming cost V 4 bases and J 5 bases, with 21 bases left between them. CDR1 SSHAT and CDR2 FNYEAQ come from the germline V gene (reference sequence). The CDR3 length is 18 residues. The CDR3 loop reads CASSWVSKCQSRANVLTF. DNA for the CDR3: TGTGCCAGCAGCTGGGTCTCTAAGTGCCAAAGTCGGGCCAACGTCCTGACTTTC.

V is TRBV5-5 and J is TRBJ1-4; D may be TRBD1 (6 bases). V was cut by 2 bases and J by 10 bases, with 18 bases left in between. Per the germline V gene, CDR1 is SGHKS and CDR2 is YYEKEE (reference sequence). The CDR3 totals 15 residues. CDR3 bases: TGTGCCAGCAGCTTCCGAACAGGGCCTAAGGGAAAACTGTTTTTT. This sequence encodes CASSFRTGPKGKLFF. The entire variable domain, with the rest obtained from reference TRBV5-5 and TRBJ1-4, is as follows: DAGVTQSPTHLIKTRGQQVTLRCSPISGHKSVSWYQQVLGQGPQFIFQYYEKEERGRGNFPDRFSARQFPNYSSELNVNALLLGDSALYLCASSFRTGPKGKLFFGSGTQLSVL.

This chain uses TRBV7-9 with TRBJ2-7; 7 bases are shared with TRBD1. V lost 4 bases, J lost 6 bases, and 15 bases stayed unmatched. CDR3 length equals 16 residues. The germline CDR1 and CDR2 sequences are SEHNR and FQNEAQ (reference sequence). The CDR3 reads CASSSVSGGFRPEQYF. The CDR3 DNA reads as TGTGCCAGCAGCTCCGTTTCAGGGGGATTCCGACCCGAGCAGTACTTC.

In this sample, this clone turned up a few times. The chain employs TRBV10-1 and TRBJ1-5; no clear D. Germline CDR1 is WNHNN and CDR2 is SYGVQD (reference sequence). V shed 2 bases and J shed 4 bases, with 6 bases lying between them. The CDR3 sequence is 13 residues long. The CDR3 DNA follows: TGCGCCAGCAGTGAGAGTCTAAATCAGCCCCAGCATTTT. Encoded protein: CASSESLNQPQHF.

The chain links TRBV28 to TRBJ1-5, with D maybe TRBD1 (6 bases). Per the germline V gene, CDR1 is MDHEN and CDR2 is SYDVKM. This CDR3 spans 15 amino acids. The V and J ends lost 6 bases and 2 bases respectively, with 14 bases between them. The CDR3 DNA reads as TGTGCCAGCAGCAACACCCGGACAGGCAATCAGCCCCAGCATTTT. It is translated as CASSNTRTGNQPQHF.

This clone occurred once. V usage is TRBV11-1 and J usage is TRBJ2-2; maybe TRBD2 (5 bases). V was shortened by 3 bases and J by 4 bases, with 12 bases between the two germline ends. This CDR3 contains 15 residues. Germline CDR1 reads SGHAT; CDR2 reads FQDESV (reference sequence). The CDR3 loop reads CASSLARAPTGELFF. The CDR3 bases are TGTGCCAGCAGCTTGGCGAGGGCCCCCACCGGGGAGCTGTTTTTT. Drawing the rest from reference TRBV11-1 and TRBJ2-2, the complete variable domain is EAEVAQSPRYKITEKSQAVAFWCDPISGHATLYWYRQILGQGPELLVQFQDESVVDDSQLPKDRFSAERLKGVDSTLKIQPAELGDSAMYLCASSLARAPTGELFFGEGSRLTVL.

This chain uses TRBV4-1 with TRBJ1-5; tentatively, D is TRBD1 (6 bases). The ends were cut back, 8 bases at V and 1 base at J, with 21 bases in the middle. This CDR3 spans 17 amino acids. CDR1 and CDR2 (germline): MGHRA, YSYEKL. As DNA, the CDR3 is TGCGCCAGCTCTACGCAAGGGGGTCCAGGGAGCAATCAGCCCCAGCATTTT. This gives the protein CASSTQGGPGSNQPQHF.